A single sample gave rise to the 5 T cell receptor beta chains below, sequenced in a study of T cells in women clearing cervical HPV infection. Some clones are missing from TCRdb's copy, which holds only in-frame ones; the method was immunoSEQ multiplex PCR. Its table records roughly 48,000 clones. The source material was blood buffy coat. The receptors originated from a woman aged 18 to 69 with a cervical HPV16 infection that either progressed to CIN3+ or cleared (not recorded which).

Concerning this clone: The read ends 3 residues early relative to the CDR3; the germline J gene fills the gap. V gene TRBV2 combines with J gene TRBJ2-3, with 8 bases aligning to TRBD2. CDR3 size: 15 residues. V lost 6 bases, J lost 0 bases, and 5 bases stayed unmatched. Germline V CDR1 and CDR2: SNHLY, FYNNEI. The CDR3 DNA, read in part, is TGTGCCAGCAGGTCGACTAGCGCTAGCACAGATACG. This translates into CASRSTSASTDT. In full, the CDR3 is CASRSTSASTDTQYF. Drawing the rest from reference TRBV2 and TRBJ2-3, the complete variable domain is EPEVTQTPSHQVTQMGQEVILRCVPISNHLYFYWYRQILGQKVEFLVSFYNNEISEKSEIFDDQFSVERPDGSNFTLKIRSTKLEDSAMYFCASRSTSASTDTQYFGPGTRLTVL.

About this clone itself: The DNA ends 3 residues before the CDR3 does, and the rest of the CDR3 is filled in from the germline J gene. The chain links TRBV6-1 to TRBJ1-5; D unresolved. CDR1 is MNHNS and CDR2 is SASEGT in the germline V gene. CDR3 length: 18 residues. V was clipped by 0 bases and J by 2 bases, with 17 bases between them. The CDR3 is CASSEALVELLGNQPQHF. The CDR3 bases that were read are TGTGCCAGCAGTGAAGCGCTAGTAGAATTGTTAGGCAATCAGCCC.

The CDR3 is CASSFEGTQYF. Partial CDR3 DNA: TGTGCCAGCAGCTTTGAAGGTACG. This chain connects TRBV5-5 to TRBJ2-3; D unresolved. The read terminates 3 residues ahead of where the CDR3 ends, so the germline J gene completes it. Germline V CDR1 and CDR2: SGHKS, YYEKEE (reference sequence). The length of the CDR3 is 11 residues. V shed 2 bases and J shed 8 bases, with 6 bases lying between them.

As for this clone: The CDR3 is cut off 3 residues early in the read; its end comes from the germline J gene. The rearrangement uses TRBV2 and TRBJ1-1, with D perhaps TRBD1 (5 bases). CDR3 length: 11 amino acids. Trimming stripped 8 bases from V and 5 bases from J, with 9 bases between. Looked up from germline, CDR1 is SNHLY and CDR2 is FYNNEI. The CDR3 bases that were read are TGTGCCAGCCGAGGGGTAACTGAA. It specifies CASRGVTE. The full CDR3 reads CASRGVTEAFF. The entire variable domain, with the rest obtained from reference TRBV2 and TRBJ1-1, is as follows: EPEVTQTPSHQVTQMGQEVILRCVPISNHLYFYWYRQILGQKVEFLVSFYNNEISEKSEIFDDQFSVERPDGSNFTLKIRSTKLEDSAMYFCASRGVTEAFFGQGTRLTVV.

As for this clone: The read ends 3 residues before the CDR3 terminus; that terminus is restored from the germline J gene. V is TRBV6-2 or TRBV6-3 and J is TRBJ2-5, with D hard to call. Germline CDR1 MNHEY, CDR2 SVGEGT. This CDR3 is built from 11 residues. V lost 5 bases and J lost 7, with 8 bases in between. This chain's CDR3 is CASSNRWTQYF. The part of the CDR3 DNA that was read is TGTGCCAGCAGTAATCGGTGGACC.